This TCR beta chain was identified in a study of T cell changes during pregnancy in multiple sclerosis. Some clones are missing from TCRdb's copy, which holds only in-frame ones; the method was immunoSEQ multiplex PCR. The sample has 70,000 to 75,000 clones; approximately 92% are singletons. CDR1 and CDR2 (germline): WSHSY, SAAADI. Unmatched junction bases numbered 9, after V lost 3 bases and J lost 7 bases. There are 15 residues in the CDR3. The material sequenced was peripheral blood, taken before pregnancy. The TCR originated in a female donor with multiple sclerosis, enrolled in a pregnancy study. V is TRBV10-2 and J is TRBJ2-3, with TRBD1 matching over 8 bases. The chain's CDR3 is CASSDNVQGGNTQYF. CDR3 DNA sequence: TGCGCCAGCAGTGATAATGTACAGGGGGGAAATACGCAGTATTTT.